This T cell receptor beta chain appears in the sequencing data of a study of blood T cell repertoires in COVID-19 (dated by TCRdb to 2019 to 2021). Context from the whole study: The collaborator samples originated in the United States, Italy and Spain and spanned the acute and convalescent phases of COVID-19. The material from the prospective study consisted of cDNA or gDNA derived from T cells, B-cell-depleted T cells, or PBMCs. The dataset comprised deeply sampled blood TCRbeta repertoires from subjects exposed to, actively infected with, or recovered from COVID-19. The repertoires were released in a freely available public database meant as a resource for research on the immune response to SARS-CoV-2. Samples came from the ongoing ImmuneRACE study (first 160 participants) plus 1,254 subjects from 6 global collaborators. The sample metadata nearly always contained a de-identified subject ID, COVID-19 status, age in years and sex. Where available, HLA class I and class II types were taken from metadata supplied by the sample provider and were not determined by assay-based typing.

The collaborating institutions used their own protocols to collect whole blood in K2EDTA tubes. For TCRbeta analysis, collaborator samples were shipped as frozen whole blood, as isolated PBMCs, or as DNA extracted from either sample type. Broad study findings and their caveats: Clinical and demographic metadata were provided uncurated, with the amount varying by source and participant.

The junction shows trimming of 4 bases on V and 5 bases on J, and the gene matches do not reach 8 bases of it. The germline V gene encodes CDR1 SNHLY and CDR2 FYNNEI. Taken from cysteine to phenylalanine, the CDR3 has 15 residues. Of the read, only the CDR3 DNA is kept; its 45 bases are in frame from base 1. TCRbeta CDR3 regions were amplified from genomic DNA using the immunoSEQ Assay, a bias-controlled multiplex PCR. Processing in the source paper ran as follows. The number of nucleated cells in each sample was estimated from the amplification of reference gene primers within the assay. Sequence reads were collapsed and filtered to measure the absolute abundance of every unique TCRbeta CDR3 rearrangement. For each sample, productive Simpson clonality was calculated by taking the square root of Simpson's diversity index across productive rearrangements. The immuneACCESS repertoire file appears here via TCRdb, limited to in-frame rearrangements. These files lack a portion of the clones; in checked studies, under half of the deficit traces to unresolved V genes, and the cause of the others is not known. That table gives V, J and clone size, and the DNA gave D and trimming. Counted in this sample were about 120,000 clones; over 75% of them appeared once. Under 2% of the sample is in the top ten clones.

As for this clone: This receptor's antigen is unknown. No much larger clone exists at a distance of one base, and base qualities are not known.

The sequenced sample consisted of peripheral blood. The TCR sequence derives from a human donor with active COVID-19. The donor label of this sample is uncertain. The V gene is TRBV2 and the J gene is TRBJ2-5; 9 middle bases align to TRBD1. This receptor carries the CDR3 CASSGRTGAGETQYF. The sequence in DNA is TGTGCCAGCAGTGGGCGGACAGGGGCAGGGGAGACCCAGTACTTC.